Presented here are 24 T cell receptor beta chains from one specimen sequenced in a study of T cells in tuberculosis. Time point of the sample: new active TB diagnosis, blood taken before or within 7 days of starting treatment. Sequencing used immunoSEQ multiplex PCR; TCRdb keeps in-frame clones, though not all of them. The data contain roughly 34,000 clones, 90% to 95% of them seen just once; the ten biggest clones take up 10% to 12%. The sequencing used PBMCs, collected at tuberculosis diagnosis. All receptors come from an adult with tuberculosis.

The chain is built from TRBV27 and TRBJ2-3; 12 nucleotides align to TRBD2. The CDR3 has 22 amino acids. The germline V gene encodes CDR1 MNHEY and CDR2 SMNVEV (reference sequence). J was trimmed by 0 bases and V by 5 bases; bases with no gene match: 21. CDR3 sequence (DNA): TGTGCCAGCAGTACCCTGGGACGGAGAGGACTAGCGGGGTTCTTTAGCACAGATACGCAGTATTTT. Protein sequence: CASSTLGRRGLAGFFSTDTQYF.

V gene TRBV30 combines with J gene TRBJ2-7, with 12 bases that match TRBD2. This CDR3 is built from 14 residues. Germline CDR1 reads GTSNPN; CDR2 reads SVGIG (reference sequence). The V gene end was trimmed by 3 bases and the J gene end by 3 bases; junction bases not matched to a gene: 3. The CDR3 DNA is TGTGCCTGGAGGGAGACTAGCGGGAGCTACGAGCAGTACTTC. This codes for CAWRETSGSYEQYF.

V and J are TRBV7-6 and TRBJ2-7, with D maybe TRBD2 (6 bases). Trimming stripped 5 bases from V and 6 bases from J, with 17 bases between. Germline-derived CDR1 and CDR2 are SGHVS and FNYEAQ. The CDR3 has 14 residues. The CDR3 loop is CASSPGVEGFEQYF. CDR3 in DNA: TGTGCCAGCAGCCCCGGGGTGGAGGGGTTCGAGCAGTACTTC.

V and J are TRBV6-6 and TRBJ1-2, with 9 bases identical to TRBD1. This CDR3 is 15 amino acids long. V lost 4 bases to trimming and J lost 7 bases; unmatched junction nucleotides: 10. CDR1 is MNHNY, CDR2 SVGAGI, per germline (reference sequence). Here the CDR3 DNA reads TGTGCCAGCAGTTTTCGGGACAGGGTGGGCTCTGGCTACACCTTC. It encodes CASSFRDRVGSGYTF.

The J gene is TRBJ1-1, the V gene TRBV29-1; D is ambiguous. Between the trimmed V and J ends, which lost 5 bases and 6 bases, there was a span of 16 bases. The CDR3 runs to 13 residues. CDR1 is SQVTM and CDR2 is ANQGSEA in the germline V gene. The CDR3 loop reads CSVFLPGSAEAFF. The CDR3 nucleotides read TGCAGCGTTTTTCTCCCGGGGTCGGCTGAAGCTTTCTTT.

The genes are TRBV13 and TRBJ2-5; D is perhaps TRBD2 (6 bases). The V end was cut by 2 bases, the J end by 5 bases, with 18 bases between. The CDR3 has 16 residues. The germline V gene has CDR1 PRHDT and CDR2 FYEKMQ (reference sequence). This chain's CDR3 is CASSLMGGRGMETQYF. CDR3 in DNA: TGTGCCAGCAGCTTAATGGGGGGAAGAGGGATGGAGACCCAGTACTTC.

The J gene is TRBJ2-5, the V gene TRBV10-2, with 9 nucleotides matching TRBD2. Losses at the gene ends were 0 bases for V and 1 base for J; bases not matched to a gene: 0. The CDR3 length is 15 residues. Germline lookup yields CDR1 WSHSY and CDR2 SAAADI. CDR3: CASSESSGGQETQYF. The DNA for the CDR3 is TGCGCCAGCAGTGAGTCTAGCGGGGGCCAAGAGACCCAGTACTTC.

The J gene is TRBJ2-2, the V gene TRBV28; 10 bases are shared with TRBD1. J was trimmed by 5 bases and V by 6 bases; bases with no gene match: 3. Germline values: CDR1 MDHEN, CDR2 SYDVKM. The CDR3 loop spans 14 amino acids. The DNA for the CDR3 is TGTGCCAGCAGACCGGGACAGGGGACCGGGGAGCTGTTTTTT. It specifies CASRPGQGTGELFF.

The chain joins TRBV4-1 to TRBJ2-1, with 8 bases aligning to TRBD1. The CDR3 consists of 17 residues. V was pared by 0 bases and J by 3 bases, with 7 bases of the junction left unmatched. Germline values: CDR1 MGHRA, CDR2 YSYEKL. The CDR3 sequence is CASSQDGQGLNYNEQFF. The CDR3 DNA reads TGCGCCAGCAGCCAAGATGGACAGGGCCTGAACTACAATGAGCAGTTCTTC.

The chain joins TRBV14 to TRBJ2-5; 11 bases are shared with TRBD1. V shed 4 bases, J shed 2 bases, and the junction held 9 bases outside the gene matches. Per germline, CDR1 SGHDN and CDR2 FVKESK. This CDR3 region has 17 residues. CDR3 in DNA: TGTGCCAGCAGCCTAGGACAGGGGGCGGTTGAACAAGAGACCCAGTACTTC. Translation: CASSLGQGAVEQETQYF.

The rearrangement joins TRBV27 to TRBJ2-7; 7 bases agree with TRBD1. This CDR3 contains 14 residues. V gave up 4 bases and J gave up 4 bases; unmatched junction bases: 7. Germline V gene data show CDR1 as MNHEY and CDR2 as SMNVEV (reference sequence). The CDR3 reads CASSSTGLNYEQYF. CDR3 nucleotides: TGTGCCAGCAGTTCGACAGGGCTGAATTACGAGCAGTACTTC.

The chain is built from TRBV6-5 and TRBJ1-2, with TRBD1 identical over 7 bases. There are 13 residues in the CDR3. Germline CDR1 MNHEY, CDR2 SVGAGI. Unmatched junction bases numbered 10, after V lost 10 bases and J lost 5 bases. CDR3 region: CAIFDRARYGYTF. In DNA, the CDR3 is TGTGCCATTTTTGACAGGGCCCGATATGGCTACACCTTC.

This clone was seen just once. V gene TRBV5-4 combines with J gene TRBJ2-1; 10 nucleotides agree with TRBD2. CDR1 is SGHNT, CDR2 YYREEE, per germline (reference sequence). The ends lost 0 bases at V and 5 bases at J; junction bases unmatched: 8. The CDR3 extends over 17 amino acids. The CDR3 sequence: CASSLELLAGENNEQFF. The CDR3 nucleotides are TGTGCCAGCAGCTTGGAGTTGCTAGCGGGGGAAAACAATGAGCAGTTCTTC.

The chain couples TRBV6-6 to TRBJ2-5; TRBD1 agrees at 7 bases. Germline trimming cut 6 bases from V and 2 bases from J; bases unmatched to any gene: 9. Germline V lookup: CDR1 MNHNY, CDR2 SVGAGI (reference sequence). The CDR3 contains 15 residues. This CDR3 is CASSKRTGGQETQYF. In nucleotides, the CDR3 is TGTGCCAGCAGCAAAAGGACAGGAGGACAAGAGACCCAGTACTTC.

This chain uses TRBV4-1 with TRBJ1-5, with D possibly matching TRBD1 (5 bases). Germline assignment: CDR1 MGHRA and CDR2 YSYEKL. Between the trimmed V and J ends, which lost 1 base and 6 bases, there was a span of 13 bases. This CDR3 is built from 15 residues. CDR3 nucleotides: TGCGCCAGCAGCCAAGGAGACTCAGGGTTTCAGCCCCAGCATTTT. Protein product: CASSQGDSGFQPQHF.

The V call is TRBV5-1, the J call TRBJ2-1; 10 positions agree with TRBD1. The CDR3 totals 16 residues. With 7 bases clipped from V and 0 bases from J, the junction kept 7 bases outside the gene matches. Germline loops: CDR1 SGHRS, CDR2 YFSETQ. The CDR3 nucleotides read TGCGCCAGCGGGCAACGGACAGGGGGCTCCTACAATGAGCAGTTCTTC. Protein sequence: CASGQRTGGSYNEQFF. Filled out from reference TRBV5-1 and TRBJ2-1, the complete variable domain reads KAGVTQTPRYLIKTRGQQVTLSCSPISGHRSVSWYQQTPGQGLQFLFEYFSETQRNKGNFPGRFSGRQFSNSRSEMNVSTLELGDSALYLCASGQRTGGSYNEQFFGPGTRLTVL.

The CDR3 nucleotides are TGTGCCACCAGCTCCCGGACAGGGGGCCTCTATGGCTACACCTTC. Residues: CATSSRTGGLYGYTF. The chain uses TRBV15 and TRBJ1-2; 11 bases fit TRBD1. Trimming at V came to 5 bases and at J to 4 bases, leaving 6 bases not matched to a gene. CDR1 LNHNV and CDR2 YYDKDF come from the germline V gene (reference sequence). There are 15 residues in the CDR3.

The chain has TRBV2 and TRBJ2-5; unclear D gene. The CDR3 totals 11 residues. Deletions cut 5 bases from V and 2 bases from J, with 3 bases between. Germline assignment: CDR1 SNHLY and CDR2 FYNNEI. The CDR3 region is CASSPQETQYF. The CDR3 nucleotides are TGTGCCAGCAGTCCACAAGAGACCCAGTACTTC.

The chain recombines TRBV9 with TRBJ2-5; D is perhaps TRBD1 (5 bases). Germline CDR1 reads SGDLS; CDR2 reads YYNGEE. The V end lost 0 bases, the J end lost 2 bases, and 8 bases lay between the germline ends. This CDR3 contains 14 residues. CDR3 nucleotide sequence: TGTGCCAGCAGCGTAGTTGACAGACAAGAGACCCAGTACTTC. Amino acids: CASSVVDRQETQYF.

The genes are TRBV6-6 and TRBJ2-3; TRBD2 matches 9 bases. V was pared by 7 bases and J by 6 bases, with 8 bases of the junction left unmatched. The CDR3 contains 14 residues. Germline V lookup: CDR1 MNHNY, CDR2 SVGAGI (reference sequence). CDR3 DNA: TGTGCCAGCAAATTAGCGGGAGATTGGGATACGCAGTATTTT. It encodes CASKLAGDWDTQYF.

The chain couples TRBV10-3 to TRBJ1-2; D is perhaps TRBD1 (5 bases). V dropped 6 bases and J dropped 2 bases, with 10 bases sitting between them. This CDR3 comprises 13 residues. CDR1 and CDR2 from the germline V gene are ENHRY and SYGVKD. The CDR3 sequence is CAIRETENYGYTF. In nucleotides, the CDR3 is TGTGCCATCAGGGAGACAGAGAACTATGGCTACACCTTC.

J is TRBJ2-2 and V is TRBV11-1, with unresolved D. Trimming took off 5 bases at V and 0 bases at J, with 7 bases between the two ends. The CDR3 spans 14 residues. The germline gives CDR1 SGHAT, CDR2 FQDESV (reference sequence). This chain's CDR3 is CASSPVSNTGELFF. The CDR3 DNA sequence: TGTGCCAGCAGCCCAGTGTCGAACACCGGGGAGCTGTTTTTT.

CDR3 sequence: CASSVGSGRGETQYF. The CDR3 nucleotides read TGTGCCAGCAGCGTAGGTAGCGGGAGGGGCGAGACCCAGTACTTC. The chain is built from TRBV9 and TRBJ2-5, with 11 positions matching TRBD2. V was pared by 0 bases and J by 5 bases, with 3 bases of the junction left unmatched. Germline V gives CDR1 SGDLS, CDR2 YYNGEE. This CDR3 is built from 15 residues.

This clone was recorded only once. The chain combines TRBV11-2 with TRBJ2-1; 12 nucleotides match TRBD2. Trimming took 5 bases from V and 5 from J; bases not matched to a gene: 7. The germline CDR1 and CDR2 sequences are SGHAT and FQNNGV. CDR3 length: 16 amino acids. CDR3 protein: CASSGPSGGEDNEQFF. DNA for the CDR3: TGTGCCAGCAGCGGCCCTAGCGGGGGGGAGGACAATGAGCAGTTCTTC.